The TCR beta chain described here comes from a study of cytomegalovirus exposure and HLA in healthy donors. Study-wide findings and caveats: Researchers reported in a later analysis that a missense DCLRE1C variant was tied to TCR beta V- and J-gene trimming.

Between the trimmed V and J ends, which lost 3 bases and 10 bases, there was a span of 14 bases. The CDR3 spans 12 residues. Germline V gives CDR1 SGHDT, CDR2 YYEEEE. This clone has just a few counts. Its antigen is as yet unknown. 13 Jbeta primers and 60 Vbeta primers were used for the PCR. Produced via immunoSEQ multiplex PCR; TCRdb's table is partial and in-frame only. This sample has some 200,000 clones, with 80% to 85% found just once. Sequenced material: PBMCs. V gene TRBV5-6 combines with J gene TRBJ2-7, with D tentatively TRBD2 (5 bases). The sequence derives from a boy aged 2 to 10 in good health and CMV-seronegative. CDR3 sequence reads: CASSSLTGYQYF. CDR3 nucleotides: TGTGCCAGCAGCTCACTGACGGGATATCAGTACTTC.